The rows below give T cell receptor beta chains drawn from one sample of a study of shared clonotypes between healthy human individuals. Repertoires were generated with immunoSEQ multiplex PCR, while TCRdb's copy carries only in-frame clones and drops some. The sample includes fewer than 2.5 million clones, 93% of them seen just once. Sequencing was carried out using naive CD4+ T cells from PBMCs. Receptors were obtained from a man aged 18-30 years in good health. Some clones in this sample may be carry-over from other donors' samples. The CDR3 runs from the conserved cysteine through the conserved F or W. Fields, in order: clone size, D gene, V gene, CDR3 length, J gene, CDR3 DNA, CDR3 protein. The D gene is left open where the match is weak. Not every row has a clone size; where given, it reads once, few, many or a size class.

>.|TRBD1|TRBV6-1|13|TRBJ2-1
TGTGCCAGCAACCCATACAGGGGCAATGAGCAGTTCTTC
CASNPYRGNEQFF
>.|.|TRBV6-1|14|TRBJ2-1
TGTGCCACTCTCCGGGCCCGGACCCGGGGTGAGCAGTTCTTC
CATLRARTRGEQFF
>.|.|TRBV2|14|TRBJ2-3
TGTGCCAGCCACCTCGATATCGGATCAGATACGCAGTATTTT
CASHLDIGSDTQYF
>.|.|TRBV5-4|15|TRBJ1-4
TGTGCCAGCAGCTTGGGGGGGTTGGCTAATGAAAAACTGTTTTTT
CASSLGGLANEKLFF
>.|.|TRBV28|14|TRBJ1-1
TGTGCCAGCAGTTATATTATGGAGAACACTGAAGCTTTCTTT
CASSYIMENTEAFF
>.|TRBD1|TRBV7-9|12|TRBJ2-7
TGTGCCAGCAGCTACAGGGGATACGAGCAGTACTTC
CASSYRGYEQYF
>.|TRBD2|TRBV25-1|15|TRBJ2-1
TGTGCCAGCAGTGAATCGGGGGGGGCGTACAATGAGCAGTTCTTC
CASSESGGAYNEQFF
>.|TRBD2|TRBV28|15|TRBJ2-1
TGTGCCAGCAGCCTTAGCGGGAGGGAATACAATGAGCAGTTCTTC
CASSLSGREYNEQFF
>.|.|TRBV28|15|TRBJ1-5
TGTGCCAGCAGTTTTGGGAGCTTGGGGGATCAACCCCAGCATTTT
CASSFGSLGDQPQHF
>.|.|TRBV7-3|14|TRBJ2-2
TGTGCCAGCAGCTTATACGGGACCACCGGGGAGCTGTTTTTT
CASSLYGTTGELFF
>.|TRBD1|TRBV7-9|16|TRBJ1-1
TGTGCCAGCAGCTTATTCCGGACAGGGGGGACATCTGAAGCTTTCTTT
CASSLFRTGGTSEAFF
>.|.|TRBV9|15|TRBJ2-1
TGTGCCAGCAGCGTAGATGGAGGGTCCTACAATGAGCAGTTCTTC
CASSVDGGSYNEQFF
>.|.|TRBV27|13|TRBJ2-7
TGTGCCAGCAGTTTTCTGGGGGCAGACGAGCAGTACTTC
CASSFLGADEQYF
>.|.|TRBV29-1|12|TRBJ2-7
TGCAGCGTTCTAGACGTCTCCTACGAGCAGTACTTC
CSVLDVSYEQYF
>.|.|TRBV19|14|TRBJ2-1
TGTGCCAGTCAGGAGGGACAGCGATACAATGAGCAGTTCTTC
CASQEGQRYNEQFF
>.|.|TRBV6-5|15|TRBJ2-7
TGTGCCAGCAGCCGAGCAGGGACCCTTTACTACGAGCAGTACTTC
CASSRAGTLYYEQYF
>.|.|TRBV5-1|14|TRBJ1-3
TGCGCCAGCAGCTTGGACATGGTTGGAAACACCATATATTTT
CASSLDMVGNTIYF
>.|TRBD2|TRBV5-1|16|TRBJ2-1
TGCGCCAGCAGCTTTACCGGGACTAGCGGGGAGGAAGAGCAGTTCTTC
CASSFTGTSGEEEQFF
>.|.|TRBV9|12|TRBJ2-5
TGTGCCAGCAGCCCCCTATGGGGGACCCAGTACTTC
CASSPLWGTQYF
>.|.|TRBV14|17|TRBJ2-3
TGTGCCAGCAGCCAATTGACGGGCCGCTCATCCACAGATACGCAGTATTTT
CASSQLTGRSSTDTQYF
>.|.|TRBV18|15|TRBJ2-7
TGTGCCAGCTCACCTAATTATGAGGGCCCCGCCGAGCAGTACTTC
CASSPNYEGPAEQYF
>.|TRBD2|TRBV7-2|14|TRBJ2-7
TGTGCCAGCAGCTCCTGGACTAGCGGGAGAGAGCAGTACTTC
CASSSWTSGREQYF
>.|.|TRBV28|14|TRBJ2-1
TGTGCCAGCAGTTTAGCGGGCCGCTACAATGAGCAGTTCTTC
CASSLAGRYNEQFF
>.|.|TRBV13|16|TRBJ1-3
TGTGCCAGCAAAAACGACAGATTATTCTCTGGAAACACCATATATTTT
CASKNDRLFSGNTIYF
>.|.|TRBV2|17|TRBJ2-6
TGTGCCAGCAGTGAGGGGGCAGGCTTCTCTGGGGCCAACGTCCTGACTTTC
CASSEGAGFSGANVLTF
>.|.|TRBV5-1|15|TRBJ2-3
TGCGCCAGCAGCTTTGGTGGGGTCGGCACAGATACGCAGTATTTT
CASSFGGVGTDTQYF
>.|.|TRBV29-1|13|TRBJ1-2
TGCAGCGTTGTCCGGCCAAACGACCCTGGCTACACCTTC
CSVVRPNDPGYTF
>.|.|TRBV27|15|TRBJ2-7
TGTGCCAGCAGTTTATGGTCGGGACCCACCTACGAGCAGTACTTC
CASSLWSGPTYEQYF
>.|.|TRBV9|13|TRBJ1-2
TGTGCCAGCAGCGTGAGGCAGAACTATGGCTACACCTTC
CASSVRQNYGYTF
>.|.|TRBV15|15|TRBJ2-1
TGTGCCACCAGGCTGGACTTCGGACGGAACAATGAGCAGTTCTTC
CATRLDFGRNNEQFF
>.|.|TRBV4-2|14|TRBJ2-5
TGTGCCAGCAGCCATGTGACCCCTCAAGAGACCCAGTACTTC
CASSHVTPQETQYF
>.|.|TRBV5-5|14|TRBJ1-5
TGTGCCAGCAGCACAGACAGGAGCAATCAGCCCCAGCATTTT
CASSTDRSNQPQHF
>.|TRBD2|TRBV6-5|15|TRBJ2-1
TGTGCCAGCAGTTACCCACCGGGAGGGGAGGGGGAGCAGTTCTTC
CASSYPPGGEGEQFF
>.|.|TRBV11-2|13|TRBJ2-1
TGTGCCAGCAGCTTTAGCGGCAGCAGTGAGCAGTTCTTC
CASSFSGSSEQFF
>.|TRBD1|TRBV5-4|15|TRBJ1-3
TGTGCCAGCAGCCCTGACAGGGACCCTGGAAACACCATATATTTT
CASSPDRDPGNTIYF
>.|TRBD2|TRBV5-1|16|TRBJ2-7
TGCGCCAGCAGCCCTGGACTAGCGGGGAACACCTACGAGCAGTACTTC
CASSPGLAGNTYEQYF
>.|TRBD1|TRBV5-1|16|TRBJ1-1
TGCGCCAGCAGCTTGTTCCAGGGGGCATCGGTGACTGAAGCTTTCTTT
CASSLFQGASVTEAFF
>.|.|TRBV5-1|13|TRBJ2-7
TGCGCCAGCAGCTACGGGTTCTCCTACGAGCAGTACTTC
CASSYGFSYEQYF
>.|.|TRBV15|15|TRBJ2-7
TGTGCCACCAGCAGGCGGAGACAGGGGAGGGACGAGCAGTACTTC
CATSRRRQGRDEQYF
>few|.|TRBV18|16|TRBJ1-2
TGTGCCAGCTCACCACCGGGAAGGGAGGGCAGCTATGGCTACACCTTC
CASSPPGREGSYGYTF
>.|.|TRBV30|11|TRBJ2-1
TGTGCCTGGAGGGACGGCGATGAGCAGTTCTTC
CAWRDGDEQFF
>.|TRBD2|TRBV5-1|16|TRBJ2-1
TGCGCCAGCAGCCCGGGACTAGCGGGAGATGGAGATGAGCAGTTCTTC
CASSPGLAGDGDEQFF
>.|.|TRBV28|13|TRBJ1-5
TGTGCCAGCACCCCGCGGGAAAATCAGCCCCAGCATTTT
CASTPRENQPQHF
>.|TRBD2|TRBV7-3|17|TRBJ2-3
TGTGCCAGCAGCTTAATCACTAGCGGGAGCGGTAGGGATACGCAGTATTTT
CASSLITSGSGRDTQYF
>.|.|TRBV5-1|17|TRBJ2-3
TGCGCCAGCAGCCCACTTTTTTATGAGGCTTCCACAGATACGCAGTATTTT
CASSPLFYEASTDTQYF
>once|.|TRBV7-9|14|TRBJ1-2
TGTGCCAGCAGCTTAGACCCAGGGCGAGGGGGCTACACCTTC
CASSLDPGRGGYTF
>.|.|TRBV28|11|TRBJ1-4
TGTGCCAGCACCCTCGGGGAAAAACTGCTTTTT
CASTLGEKLLF
>.|TRBD1|TRBV5-4|17|TRBJ2-2
TGTGCCAGCAGCTCCTACAGGGGGCGCGGGATATCCGGGGAGCTGTTTTTT
CASSSYRGRGISGELFF
>once|.|TRBV5-1|14|TRBJ1-2
TGCGCCAGCAGCGGGGACGGAACTAACTATGGCTACACCTTC
CASSGDGTNYGYTF
>.|TRBD2|TRBV5-6|19|TRBJ2-7
TGTGCCAGCAGGTTCCCTGGACTAGCGGGAGCGCAAATCCTCTACGAGCAGTACTTC
CASRFPGLAGAQILYEQYF
>.|TRBD1|TRBV15|15|TRBJ1-2
TGTGCCACCAGCAGAACCGGGACAGGGCCCTATGGCTACACCTTC
CATSRTGTGPYGYTF
>.|TRBD1|TRBV11-3|16|TRBJ2-2
TGTGCCAGCAGCTCCGGGACAGGGACGAACACCGGGGAGCTGTTTTTT
CASSSGTGTNTGELFF
>.|.|TRBV14|20|TRBJ2-1
TGTGCCAGCAGCCAAGATCAGGGGGCTAAGGGACTATTTTCCTACAATGAGCAGTTCTTC
CASSQDQGAKGLFSYNEQFF
>.|.|TRBV29-1|13|TRBJ1-1
TGCAGCGCCACCAGGGGACCGAACACTGAAGCTTTCTTT
CSATRGPNTEAFF
>.|.|TRBV28|14|TRBJ2-5
TGTGCCAGCAGTTCGGGGACGTTGGTAGGGACCCAGTACTTC
CASSSGTLVGTQYF
>.|.|TRBV29-1|12|TRBJ1-1
TGCAGCGTGTACAGGGTGAACACTGAAGCTTTCTTT
CSVYRVNTEAFF
>.|.|TRBV7-2|15|TRBJ2-1
TGTGCCAGCAGCGCGACCGGGACCCGGCTGAATGAGCAATTCTTC
CASSATGTRLNEQFF
>.|.|TRBV6-6|14|TRBJ2-3
TGTGCCAGCAGTTACTCGCGTGAGTCCGTTACGCAGTATTTT
CASSYSRESVTQYF
>.|TRBD1|TRBV28|15|TRBJ2-7
TGTGCCAGCAGTCCGGGGACAGTTCCCTACGATGAGCAGTACTTC
CASSPGTVPYDEQYF
>.|.|TRBV30|15|TRBJ2-3
TGTGCCTGGAGTGTACTAGCACTTATCACAGATACGCAGTATTTT
CAWSVLALITDTQYF